The rows below give T cell receptor beta chains drawn from one sample of a study of shared T cell receptors in the human thymus. Profiled with immunoSEQ multiplex PCR; TCRdb holds only in-frame clones, not every one. Of under 850,000 clones listed, roughly 90% are singletons. The data also belong to a second study, concerning human thymus T cells.

Sequencing was performed on thymocytes. These receptors all come from a boy younger than two with a congenital heart defect. The CDR3 runs from the conserved cysteine through the conserved F or W. D genes are given only for firm matches. Rows may omit the clone size; those that give it use once, few, many or a size class.

TRBD1	TRBV5-5	NA	TRBJ2-7	CASSWNRDRNYEQYF	TGTGCCAGCAGCTGGAACCGGGACAGGAACTACGAGCAGTACTTC
NA	TRBV28	NA	TRBJ1-5	CASSPHDHNKGNQPQHF	TGTGCCAGCAGTCCCCACGACCACAATAAGGGGAATCAGCCCCAGCATTTT
NA	TRBV13	NA	TRBJ2-2	CASSLKTSFTGELFF	TGTGCCAGCAGCCTTAAGACTAGTTTCACCGGGGAGCTGTTTTTT
NA	TRBV28	NA	TRBJ2-7	CASSLGGTDYEQYF	TGTGCCAGCAGTTTAGGCGGGACGGACTACGAGCAGTACTTC
TRBD2	TRBV15	once	TRBJ2-5	CATSRGGTSGQETQYF	TGTGCCACCAGCAGAGGGGGGACTAGCGGACAAGAGACCCAGTACTTC
NA	TRBV20-1	NA	TRBJ1-1	CSGWGDTEAFF	TGCAGTGGTTGGGGGGACACTGAAGCTTTCTTT
TRBD2	TRBV9	once	TRBJ2-3	CASSAHSGREDTQYF	TGTGCCAGCAGCGCCCATAGCGGGAGGGAAGATACGCAGTATTTT
TRBD1	TRBV29-1	once	TRBJ2-1	CSVKALTGQGYNEQFF	TGCAGCGTTAAGGCCCTAACGGGACAGGGATACAATGAGCAGTTCTTC
TRBD2	TRBV25-1	NA	TRBJ2-5	CASRSKRECETQYF	TGTGCCAGCAGATCGAAGCGGGAGTGTGAGACCCAGTACTTC
TRBD1	TRBV11-1	NA	TRBJ2-1	CASHRGEGQKNEQFF	TGTGCCAGCCACAGGGGAGAGGGGCAAAAGAATGAGCAGTTCTTC
NA	TRBV30	NA	TRBJ2-7	CAWGGTGNEQYF	TGTGCCTGGGGTGGGACGGGGAACGAGCAGTACTTC
NA	TRBV5-4	NA	TRBJ1-1	CATARRTGGENTEAFF	TGTGCCACCGCAAGGAGAACAGGAGGGGAGAACACTGAAGCTTTCTTT
NA	TRBV9	NA	TRBJ2-3	CASSDGSTDTQYF	TGTGCCAGCAGCGACGGGAGCACAGATACGCAGTATTTT
TRBD2	TRBV2	NA	TRBJ2-7	CASSDGQFASGSINEQYF	TGTGCCAGCAGCGACGGACAGTTCGCTAGCGGGAGTATCAACGAGCAGTACTTC
NA	TRBV6-6	NA	TRBJ1-5	CASSYSGARSNQPQHF	TGTGCCAGCAGTTACTCGGGGGCTAGGAGCAATCAGCCCCAGCATTTT
TRBD1	TRBV5-6	few	TRBJ1-5	CASSLQGPNQPQHF	TGTGCCAGCAGCTTACAGGGGCCCAATCAGCCCCAGCATTTT
TRBD2	TRBV5-6	NA	TRBJ2-7	CASSLGASGYTYGQYF	TGTGCCAGCAGCTTGGGGGCTAGCGGATACACCTACGGGCAGTACTTC
TRBD2	TRBV5-6	few	TRBJ2-7	CASSRGGLAGDAQYF	TGTGCCAGCAGTCGGGGGGGACTAGCGGGAGATGCGCAGTACTTC
TRBD1	TRBV13	NA	TRBJ1-1	CASSSATGGNTEAFF	TGTGCCAGCAGCTCAGCTACAGGGGGGAACACTGAAGCTTTCTTT
TRBD2	TRBV4-2	NA	TRBJ2-7	CASSRTTSGPSYEQYF	TGTGCCAGCAGCCGGACGACTAGCGGCCCATCCTACGAGCAGTACTTC
TRBD1	TRBV5-1	NA	TRBJ1-1	CASSSQGDTEAFF	TGCGCCAGCAGCTCCCAGGGGGACACTGAAGCTTTCTTT
TRBD1	TRBV4-2	NA	TRBJ2-7	CASRWPGQGDHEQYF	TGTGCCAGCAGGTGGCCGGGACAGGGGGACCACGAGCAGTACTTC
NA	TRBV10-3	few	TRBJ1-1	CAISRAGVNTEAFF	TGTGCCATCAGCAGGGCAGGGGTGAACACTGAAGCTTTCTTT
NA	TRBV7-9	NA	TRBJ2-2	CASSFPEDTGELFF	TGTGCCAGCAGCTTTCCAGAGGATACCGGGGAGCTGTTTTTT
TRBD2	TRBV10-2	NA	TRBJ2-1	CASSEKGLAGVSSYNEQFF	TGCGCCAGCAGTGAAAAGGGACTAGCGGGAGTAAGCTCCTACAATGAGCAGTTCTTC